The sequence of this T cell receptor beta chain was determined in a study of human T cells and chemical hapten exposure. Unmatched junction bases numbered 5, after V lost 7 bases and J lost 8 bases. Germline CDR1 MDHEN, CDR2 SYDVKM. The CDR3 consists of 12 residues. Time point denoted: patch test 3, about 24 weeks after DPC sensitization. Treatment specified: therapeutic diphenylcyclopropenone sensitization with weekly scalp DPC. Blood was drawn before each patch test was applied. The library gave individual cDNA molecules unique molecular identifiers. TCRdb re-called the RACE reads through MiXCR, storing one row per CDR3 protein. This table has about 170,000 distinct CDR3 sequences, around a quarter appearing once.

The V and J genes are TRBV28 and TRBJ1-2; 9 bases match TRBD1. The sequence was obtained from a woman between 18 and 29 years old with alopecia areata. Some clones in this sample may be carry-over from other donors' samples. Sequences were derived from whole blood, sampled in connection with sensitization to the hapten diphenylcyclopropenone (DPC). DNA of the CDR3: TGTGCCAGCACCGGGGACAGGGACGGCTACACCTTC. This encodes CASTGDRDGYTF.